These 32 T cell receptor beta chains were all obtained from the same sample, sequenced in a study of T cell repertoires in cytomegalovirus infection. What these receptors recognize is not known. MiXCR, applied by TCRdb to the reads, yields one record per CDR3 protein. This table holds fewer than 850,000 distinct CDR3 sequences, around 29% found once. This specimen was cultured CD8+ T cells from PBMCs, taken from culture after CMV antigen stimulation. The origin of the receptors is a human donor in good health (CMV status not recorded). Some clones in this sample may be carry-over from other donors' samples.

This clonotype was observed a handful of times. This chain uses TRBV6-6 with TRBJ1-5; tentatively, D is TRBD1 (5 bases). The germline gives CDR1 MNHNY, CDR2 SVGAGI (reference sequence). The CDR3 has 15 amino acids. Trimming took 0 bases from V and 7 from J, leaving 13 bases between them. CDR3 region: CASSYSIRDEQPQHF. In nucleotides, the CDR3 is TGTGCCAGCAGTTACTCGATCAGGGACGAACAGCCCCAGCATTTT.

In this sample, this clonotype turned up a few times. The V gene is TRBV6-6, the J gene TRBJ2-7; TRBD1 matches at 9 bases. Germline V lookup: CDR1 MNHNY, CDR2 SVGAGI (reference sequence). The CDR3 sequence is 13 residues long. V shed 2 bases and J 6 bases; nucleotides not matched to a gene: 2. CDR3 in amino acids: CASSYGTGPEQYV. The CDR3 DNA is TGTGCCAGCAGTTACGGGACAGGGCCCGAGCAGTACGTC.

The chain links TRBV19 to TRBJ2-6; TRBD1 is a possible D gene (5 bases). The germline CDR1 and CDR2 sequences are LNHDA and SQIVND (reference sequence). The CDR3 extends over 16 amino acids. The V end was cut by 6 bases, the J end by 2 bases, with 14 bases between. DNA of the CDR3: TGTGCCAGTAGGAAAGGGGATTTTACTGGGGCCAACGTCCTGACTTTC. As protein: CASRKGDFTGANVLTF. Full variable domain (outside the CDR3, taken from reference TRBV19 and TRBJ2-6): DGGITQSPKYLFRKEGQNVTLSCEQNLNHDAMYWYRQDPGQGLRLIYYSQIVNDFQKGDIAEGYSVSREKKESFPLTVTSAQKNPTAFYLCASRKGDFTGANVLTFGAGSRLTVL.

This clonotype was counted ten times or more. The V call is TRBV7-2, the J call TRBJ1-5, with 7 bases that match TRBD1. The junction had 5 bases not matched to a gene; V was cut back by 5 bases and J by 4 bases. Germline V gene lookup returns CDR1 SGHTA and CDR2 FQGNSA. The CDR3 runs 14 residues. The CDR3 loop is CASSDPGQNQPQHF. DNA for the CDR3: TGTGCCAGCAGCGATCCGGGACAGAATCAGCCCCAGCATTTT.

Ten or more counts support this clonotype. This chain joins TRBV7-9 and TRBJ1-2; D remains ambiguous. Trimming left V 1 base short and J 1 base short, with 7 bases between. There are 14 residues in the CDR3. Per germline, CDR1 SEHNR and CDR2 FQNEAQ (reference sequence). The CDR3 loop is CASSLGADNYGYTF. The CDR3 DNA follows: TGTGCCAGCAGCTTAGGGGCCGATAACTATGGCTACACCTTC.

This clonotype was observed a few times. The rearrangement uses TRBV7-9 and TRBJ1-1; tentatively, D is TRBD1 (5 bases). Germline CDR1 is SEHNR and CDR2 is FQNEAQ (reference sequence). The CDR3 has 14 amino acids. V was clipped by 2 bases and J by 4 bases, with 11 bases between them. The CDR3 protein is CASSLTEGFTEAFF. In nucleotides, the CDR3 is TGTGCCAGCAGCTTAACAGAGGGGTTCACTGAAGCTTTCTTT.

The chain recombines TRBV20-1 with TRBJ1-2, with 7 bases fitting TRBD1. The CDR3 loop spans 15 amino acids. V shed 0 bases and J 4 bases; nucleotides not matched to a gene: 8. Germline CDR1 is DFQATT and CDR2 is SNEGSKA (reference sequence). The CDR3, as DNA: TGCAGTGCTAGAGATGAGGGACAGCAACCCTATGGCTACACCTTC. Residues: CSARDEGQQPYGYTF.

This chain connects TRBV3-1 to TRBJ2-1; 8 bases agree with TRBD1. V lost 4 bases and J lost 15; bases outside the gene matches: 5. Per germline, CDR1 LGHDT and CDR2 YNNKEL (reference sequence). The CDR3 is 11 amino acids. CDR3 amino acids: CASSPGQDTFF. For the CDR3, the DNA is TGTGCCAGCAGCCCGGGACAGGATACGTTCTTC.

The chain uses TRBV29-1 and TRBJ2-1, with D hard to call. CDR3 size: 12 residues. Trimming took 1 base from V and 10 from J, leaving 11 bases between them. CDR1 SQVTM and CDR2 ANQGSEA come from the germline V gene. The DNA for the CDR3 is TGCAGCGTTGAAGGGAAAGCTAACGAGCAGTTCTTC. Translating it yields CSVEGKANEQFF.

This clonotype was seen ten or more times. The V and J genes are TRBV7-2 and TRBJ2-3, with D possibly matching TRBD1 (5 bases). CDR1 and CDR2 (germline): SGHTA, FQGNSA. V lost 1 base and J 5 bases, leaving 13 bases between the germline ends. The CDR3 length is 15 residues. In DNA, the CDR3 is TGTGCCAGCAGCTTAGGTGGGGCCCCCGGAGATACGCAGTATTTT. Amino acid sequence: CASSLGGAPGDTQYF.

At least ten counts were recorded for this clonotype. The chain has TRBV7-2 and TRBJ1-5, with D hard to call. The CDR3 length is 14 residues. Trimming took 2 bases from V and 3 from J, leaving 8 bases between them. The germline gives CDR1 SGHTA, CDR2 FQGNSA. Here the CDR3 reads CASSLRQTNQPQHF. CDR3 coding DNA: TGTGCCAGCAGCTTAAGGCAGACCAATCAGCCCCAGCATTTT.

The V gene is TRBV19, the J gene TRBJ2-5; D is undetermined. The CDR3 runs 14 residues. Per the germline V gene, CDR1 is LNHDA and CDR2 is SQIVND (reference sequence). Trimming removed 3 bases at V and 6 bases at J, with 14 bases between. Written as DNA, the CDR3 is TGTGCCAGTAGTATCGGGCTGACCTCGAAGACCCAGTACTTC. Translated: CASSIGLTSKTQYF.

The chain is built from TRBV12-3 or TRBV12-4 and TRBJ2-1; 10 nucleotides line up with TRBD2. V shed 6 bases and J 5 bases; nucleotides not matched to a gene: 13. The CDR3 extends over 17 amino acids. The CDR3 reads CASSKPASGGLHNEQFF. CDR3 nucleotide sequence: TGTGCCAGCAGCAAACCAGCTAGCGGGGGACTTCACAATGAGCAGTTCTTC.

For this clonotype: This sequence may be a read error, since a much larger clone differs from it by one base. The V call is TRBV7-9, the J call TRBJ2-5; the match to TRBD1 covers 10 bases. V lost 5 bases and J lost 4; bases outside the gene matches: 7. CDR1 SEHNR and CDR2 FQNEAQ come from the germline V gene (reference sequence). This CDR3 region has 15 residues. CDR3 protein: CASSPRDRGLETQYF. The CDR3 DNA sequence: TGTGCCAGCAGCCCCCGGGACAGGGGTTTAGAGACCCAGTACTTC.

The chain joins TRBV7-9 to TRBJ2-5; possibly TRBD1 or TRBD2 for D (6 bases each). The CDR3 contains 16 residues. Germline V gene sequence: CDR1 SEHNR, CDR2 FQNEAQ (reference sequence). The V end was cut by 5 bases, the J end by 5 bases, with 21 bases between. The DNA of the CDR3 is TGTGCCAGCAGCCCAACCCCTGGGGGGCTAGCTGAGACCCAGTACTTC. This codes for CASSPTPGGLAETQYF.

A few counts support this clonotype. The chain uses TRBV7-6 and TRBJ1-2; 8 nucleotides match TRBD1. The CDR3 covers 17 residues. Germline V CDR1 and CDR2: SGHVS, FNYEAQ. V lost 5 bases and J lost 0; bases outside the gene matches: 11. CDR3 DNA: TGTGCCAGCAGCGGTTCAGGACAGGGACCGACTAACTATGGCTACACCTTC. This gives the protein CASSGSGQGPTNYGYTF.

This clonotype came up once. This chain uses TRBV27 with TRBJ2-1, with 7 bases matching TRBD1. Per the germline V gene, CDR1 is MNHEY and CDR2 is SMNVEV (reference sequence). This CDR3 contains 13 residues. J lost 9 bases, V lost 8 bases, and 10 bases had no gene match. The CDR3: CASRTGAKSEQFF. As DNA, the CDR3 is TGTGCCAGCCGAACAGGGGCCAAGAGTGAGCAGTTCTTC.

This clonotype was detected a few times. The V call is TRBV7-9, the J call TRBJ2-7; D is unresolved. The V and J ends lost 1 base and 3 bases respectively, with 10 bases between them. CDR3 size: 14 residues. The germline CDR1 and CDR2 sequences are SEHNR and FQNEAQ (reference sequence). The CDR3 sequence: CASSLEPRIYEQYF. Written as DNA, the CDR3 is TGTGCCAGCAGCTTAGAGCCCAGAATCTACGAGCAGTACTTC.

The CDR3 DNA follows: TGTGCCAGCAACAAAGGGGGGTACCAAGAGACCCAGTACTTC. As protein: CASNKGGYQETQYF. V usage is TRBV27 and J usage is TRBJ2-5; TRBD1 or TRBD2 may be the D gene (6 bases each). CDR3 length equals 14 residues. Germline V lookup: CDR1 MNHEY, CDR2 SMNVEV (reference sequence). The V gene lost 7 bases and the J gene lost 0 bases, with 12 bases spanning the gap.

There are a few counts of this clonotype. This chain uses TRBV4-3 with TRBJ2-2, with 7 bases lining up with TRBD2. This CDR3 is 19 amino acids long. Germline trimming cut 0 bases from V and 1 base from J; bases unmatched to any gene: 11. Per the germline V gene, CDR1 is LGHNA and CDR2 is YSLEER. CDR3 bases: TGCGCCAGCAGCCAAGAATTAGCGGGCGACCGACGGAACACCGGGGAGCTGTTTTTT. It is translated as CASSQELAGDRRNTGELFF.

The chain couples TRBV27 to TRBJ1-1, with 7 positions matching TRBD1. V shed 5 bases, J shed 3 bases, and the junction held 9 bases outside the gene matches. CDR1 is MNHEY and CDR2 is SMNVEV in the germline V gene (reference sequence). The CDR3 is made up of 15 amino acids. This chain's CDR3 is CASSTRQGRDTEAFF. Written as DNA, the CDR3 is TGTGCCAGCAGTACCCGACAGGGAAGGGACACTGAAGCTTTCTTT.

This clonotype was counted a few times. The J gene is TRBJ2-7, the V gene TRBV7-8; 7 bases match TRBD2. Per the germline V gene, CDR1 is SGHVS and CDR2 is FQNEAQ. The trim removed 5 bases at V and 3 bases at J, leaving 4 bases unmatched. CDR3 size: 13 residues. CDR3 coding DNA: TGTGCCAGCAGCCGGGACTATATCTACGAGCAGTACGTC. Amino acids: CASSRDYIYEQYV.

This clonotype was detected only a few times. The chain uses TRBV5-5 and TRBJ1-5, with no clear D. The CDR3 consists of 15 residues. V shed 2 bases and J shed 3 bases, with 12 bases lying between them. Germline CDR1 and CDR2: SGHKS and YYEKEE (reference sequence). The CDR3 coding sequence is TGTGCCAGCAGCTTTGCCTCAACACTCAATCAGCCCCAGCATTTT. Translating gives CASSFASTLNQPQHF.

The chain links TRBV27 to TRBJ1-1; 7 positions match TRBD1. V dropped 3 bases and J dropped 0; count of bases not matched to a gene: 7. The germline V gene has CDR1 MNHEY and CDR2 SMNVEV (reference sequence). The CDR3 runs 16 residues. The CDR3, as DNA: TGTGCCAGCAGTTTCCGGACAGGCATCATGAACACTGAAGCTTTCTTT. Translating it yields CASSFRTGIMNTEAFF.

This clonotype came up a few times. V and J are TRBV14 and TRBJ2-5; the D gene is possibly TRBD1 (6 bases). CDR3 length: 16 residues. CDR1 is SGHDN and CDR2 is FVKESK in the germline V gene. Trimming took 4 bases from V and 5 from J, leaving 20 bases between them. CDR3 DNA sequence: TGTGCCAGCAGCCGACAGGAGGTTGGTTGGTTGGAGACCCAGTACTTC. Translated, it gives CASSRQEVGWLETQYF.

The chain is built from TRBV24-1 and TRBJ2-1, with 7 bases identical to TRBD1. The CDR3 length is 19 residues. The J segment lost 0 bases and the V segment lost 1 base, leaving 11 bases of the junction unmatched. The germline gives CDR1 KGHDR, CDR2 SFDVKD. CDR3 in amino acids: CATSDFPLRQGSSYNEQFF. Written as DNA, the CDR3 is TGTGCCACCAGTGATTTTCCCCTACGACAGGGAAGCTCCTACAATGAGCAGTTCTTC.

This clonotype was counted once. V usage is TRBV2 and J usage is TRBJ1-4; D is unclear. The germline V gene encodes CDR1 SNHLY and CDR2 FYNNEI. Trimming removed 3 bases at V and 6 bases at J, with 17 bases between. CDR3 length equals 16 residues. The CDR3 sequence is CASSDWGTVAHEKLFF. Here the CDR3 DNA reads TGTGCCAGCAGTGACTGGGGTACTGTAGCTCATGAAAAACTGTTTTTT.

This clonotype came up many times. This rearrangement joins TRBV6-5 to TRBJ2-3; 10 bases agree with TRBD1. Germline trimming cut 2 bases from V and 3 bases from J; bases unmatched to any gene: 2. Germline-derived CDR1 and CDR2 are MNHEY and SVGAGI. CDR3 length: 15 amino acids. The CDR3 DNA reads TGTGCCAGCAGTTACCGGGACAGGGGTACAGATACGCAGTATTTT. Protein sequence: CASSYRDRGTDTQYF.

The gene calls are TRBV3-1 and TRBJ2-1, with 8 bases lining up with TRBD2. The CDR3 loop spans 14 amino acids. Germline assignment: CDR1 LGHDT and CDR2 YNNKEL (reference sequence). Trimming took 7 bases from V and 0 from J; bases not matched to a gene: 2. The CDR3 region has the DNA TGTGCCAGCACCCGGGAGGGCTCCTACAATGAGCAGTTCTTC. It specifies CASTREGSYNEQFF.

The chain carries TRBV9 and TRBJ1-3; no clear D gene. This CDR3 comprises 15 residues. CDR1 is SGDLS, CDR2 YYNGEE, per germline. Deletions cut 5 bases from V and 0 bases from J, with 12 bases between. CDR3 loop: CASSPGSYSGNTIYF. The CDR3 nucleotides are TGTGCCAGCAGTCCCGGCAGCTACTCTGGAAACACCATATATTTT.

The sample holds a few counts of this clonotype. V gene TRBV27 combines with J gene TRBJ2-1, with 10 bases aligning to TRBD1. With 4 bases clipped from V and 0 bases from J, the junction kept 9 bases outside the gene matches. The CDR3 sequence is 18 residues long. The germline V gene has CDR1 MNHEY and CDR2 SMNVEV (reference sequence). The CDR3 is CASSYRDRGDSSYNEQFF. The CDR3 bases are TGTGCCAGCAGTTACCGGGACAGGGGCGACAGCTCCTACAATGAGCAGTTCTTC.

This clonotype was recorded at least ten times. This rearrangement joins TRBV6-1 to TRBJ1-1; TRBD1 is a possible D gene (6 bases). The V gene's germline CDR1 is MNHNS and CDR2 SASEGT. The CDR3 spans 15 residues. The germline V and J ends were trimmed by 3 bases and 6 bases, with 17 bases remaining between them. CDR3 DNA sequence: TGTGCCAGCAGTGAGTGGGCTCAGGGGTTCGCTGAAGCTTTCTTT. Amino acid sequence: CASSEWAQGFAEAFF.